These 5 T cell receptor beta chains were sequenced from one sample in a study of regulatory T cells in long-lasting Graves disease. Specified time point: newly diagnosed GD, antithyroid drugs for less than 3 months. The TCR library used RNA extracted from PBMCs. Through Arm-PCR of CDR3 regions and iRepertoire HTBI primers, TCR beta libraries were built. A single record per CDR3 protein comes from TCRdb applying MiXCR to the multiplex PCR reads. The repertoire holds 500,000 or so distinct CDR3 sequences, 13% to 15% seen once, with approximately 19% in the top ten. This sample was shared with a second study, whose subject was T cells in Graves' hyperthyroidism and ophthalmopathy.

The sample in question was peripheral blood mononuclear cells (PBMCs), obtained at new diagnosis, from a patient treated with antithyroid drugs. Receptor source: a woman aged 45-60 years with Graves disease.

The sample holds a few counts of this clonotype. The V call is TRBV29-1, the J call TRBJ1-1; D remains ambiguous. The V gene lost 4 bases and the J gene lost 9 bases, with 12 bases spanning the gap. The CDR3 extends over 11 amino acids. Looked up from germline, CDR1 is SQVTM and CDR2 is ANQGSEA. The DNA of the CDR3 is TGCAGCGTTGTGGCAGCCCTAAAAGCTTTCTTT. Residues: CSVVAALKAFF.

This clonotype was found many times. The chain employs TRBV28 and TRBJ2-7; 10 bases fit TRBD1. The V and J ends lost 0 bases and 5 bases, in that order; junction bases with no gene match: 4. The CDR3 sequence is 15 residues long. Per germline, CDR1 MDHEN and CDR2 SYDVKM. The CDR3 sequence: CASSLWGTGEDEQYF. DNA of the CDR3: TGTGCCAGCAGTTTATGGGGGACAGGGGAAGACGAGCAGTACTTC. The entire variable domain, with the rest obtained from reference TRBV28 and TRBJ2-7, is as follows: DVKVTQSSRYLVKRTGEKVFLECVQDMDHENMFWYRQDPGLGLRLIYFSYDVKMKEKGDIPEGYSVSREKKERFSLILESASTNQTSMYLCASSLWGTGEDEQYFGPGTRLTVT.

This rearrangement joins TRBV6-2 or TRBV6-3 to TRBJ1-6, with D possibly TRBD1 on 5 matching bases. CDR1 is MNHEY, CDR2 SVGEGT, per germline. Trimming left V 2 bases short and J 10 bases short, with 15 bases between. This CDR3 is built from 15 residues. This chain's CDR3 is CASSYNRLPRSPLHF. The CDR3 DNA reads TGTGCCAGCAGTTACAACAGGTTACCAAGATCACCCCTCCACTTT.

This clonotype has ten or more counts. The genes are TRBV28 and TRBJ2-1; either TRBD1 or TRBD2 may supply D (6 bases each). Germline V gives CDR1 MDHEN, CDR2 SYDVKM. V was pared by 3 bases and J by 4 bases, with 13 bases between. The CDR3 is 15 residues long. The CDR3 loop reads CASSFEGGAYNEQFF. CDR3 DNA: TGTGCCAGCAGTTTTGAGGGGGGCGCGTACAATGAGCAGTTCTTC. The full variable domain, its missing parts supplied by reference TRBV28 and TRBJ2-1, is DVKVTQSSRYLVKRTGEKVFLECVQDMDHENMFWYRQDPGLGLRLIYFSYDVKMKEKGDIPEGYSVSREKKERFSLILESASTNQTSMYLCASSFEGGAYNEQFFGPGTRLTVL.

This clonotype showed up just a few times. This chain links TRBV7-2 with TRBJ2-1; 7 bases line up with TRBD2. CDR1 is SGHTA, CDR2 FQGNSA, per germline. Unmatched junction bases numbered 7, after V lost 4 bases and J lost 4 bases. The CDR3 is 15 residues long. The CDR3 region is CASSSSGMRYNEQFF. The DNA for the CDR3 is TGTGCCAGCAGCTCAAGCGGGATGCGGTACAATGAGCAGTTCTTC.